The 19 T cell receptor beta chains below come from one sample, sequenced in a study of blood T cell repertoires in COVID-19. Sequencing used immunoSEQ multiplex PCR; TCRdb keeps in-frame clones, though not all of them. The data hold 100,000 to 150,000 clones, with around 89% observed a single time. Sequencing was done on a sample of peripheral blood. All receptors derive from a human donor in a cohort sampled during active COVID-19.

This chain joins TRBV2 and TRBJ2-5; D is unresolved. V was cut by 4 bases and J by 4 bases, with 7 bases left in between. Germline V gene lookup returns CDR1 SNHLY and CDR2 FYNNEI. This CDR3 comprises 12 residues. The CDR3: CASSVGLETQYF. In DNA, the CDR3 is TGTGCCAGCAGTGTCGGGTTAGAGACCCAGTACTTC.

V usage is TRBV6-1 and J usage is TRBJ1-6; D uncertain. The germline V and J ends were trimmed by 1 base and 13 bases, with 17 bases remaining between them. The CDR3 totals 15 residues. Germline V CDR1 and CDR2: MNHNS, SASEGT. This CDR3 reads CASSEDRRIGSPLHF. CDR3 DNA: TGTGCCAGCAGTGAAGATCGGAGAATCGGGTCGCCCCTCCACTTT.

Comments on this clone: This specimen includes other DNA sequences encoding the same CDR3. The chain uses TRBV11-2 and TRBJ2-1; 9 nucleotides agree with TRBD2. CDR1 and CDR2 (germline): SGHAT, FQNNGV. The CDR3 covers 16 residues. Trimming removed 1 base from V and 4 bases from J; junction bases left unmatched: 5. DNA for the CDR3: TGTGCCAGCAGCTTAGTGACTAGCGGAGGGTACAATGAGCAGTTCTTC. As protein: CASSLVTSGGYNEQFF.

This clone was seen a single time. V gene TRBV19 combines with J gene TRBJ2-1; D is perhaps TRBD1 (5 bases). The germline V and J ends were trimmed by 7 bases and 5 bases, with 21 bases remaining between them. This CDR3 is 16 amino acids long. The germline V gene has CDR1 LNHDA and CDR2 SQIVND (reference sequence). CDR3: CASTNIGHLRDNEQFF. The CDR3 DNA reads TGTGCCAGTACCAACATCGGACATCTCAGGGACAATGAGCAGTTCTTC.

The chain combines TRBV29-1 with TRBJ2-3; 7 bases are a match to TRBD1. The germline gives CDR1 SQVTM, CDR2 ANQGSEA. This CDR3 has 12 residues. Trimming at V came to 7 bases and at J to 3 bases, leaving 4 bases not matched to a gene. This chain's CDR3 is CSAVQGTDTQYF. The CDR3 nucleotides read TGCAGCGCTGTACAGGGGACAGATACGCAGTATTTT.

This clone was counted a few times. The chain uses TRBV19 and TRBJ2-2; D is ambiguous. The CDR3 spans 11 residues. The germline gives CDR1 LNHDA, CDR2 SQIVND (reference sequence). Trimming left V 4 bases short and J 6 bases short, with 3 bases between. The CDR3 sequence: CASSKPGELFF. CDR3 coding DNA: TGTGCCAGTAGTAAGCCCGGGGAGCTGTTTTTT.

This chain joins TRBV2 and TRBJ1-1; the D is unclear. The length of the CDR3 is 14 residues. Germline values: CDR1 SNHLY, CDR2 FYNNEI. V was shortened by 4 bases and J by 6 bases, with 15 bases between the two germline ends. The CDR3 reads CASSVIEVDPEAFF. In nucleotides, the CDR3 is TGTGCCAGCAGTGTCATCGAGGTCGACCCTGAAGCTTTCTTT.

The J gene is TRBJ2-4, the V gene TRBV2; the D is unclear. CDR1 and CDR2 from the germline V gene are SNHLY and FYNNEI. V lost 8 bases, J lost 1 base, and 9 bases lay in between. The CDR3 totals 13 residues. The CDR3 DNA sequence: TGTGCCAGCGCCCCCGAGGCCAAAAACATTCAGTACTTC. This sequence encodes CASAPEAKNIQYF.

J is TRBJ1-5 and V is TRBV5-6; D not certain. From germline, CDR1 is SGHDT and CDR2 YYEEEE. The CDR3 has 12 residues. V shed 4 bases and J shed 4 bases, with 6 bases lying between them. CDR3 in amino acids: CASSGGNQPQHF. In DNA, the CDR3 is TGTGCCAGCAGCGGAGGGAATCAGCCCCAGCATTTT. Drawing the rest from reference TRBV5-6 and TRBJ1-5, the complete variable domain is DAGVTQSPTHLIKTRGQQVTLRCSPKSGHDTVSWYQQALGQGPQFIFQYYEEEERQRGNFPDRFSGHQFPNYSSELNVNALLLGDSALYLCASSGGNQPQHFGDGTRLSIL.

This clone was recorded only once. V gene TRBV14 combines with J gene TRBJ2-3; a weak D match, TRBD1 (5 bases). The germline V and J ends were trimmed by 6 bases and 0 bases, with 16 bases remaining between them. There are 16 residues in the CDR3. The germline V gene encodes CDR1 SGHDN and CDR2 FVKESK. The CDR3 reads CASRDFSWTSTDTQYF. For the CDR3, the DNA is TGTGCCAGCAGAGACTTCTCGTGGACAAGCACAGATACGCAGTATTTT. Supplemented by reference TRBV14 and TRBJ2-3, the full variable domain reads EAGVTQFPSHSVIEKGQTVTLRCDPISGHDNLYWYRRVMGKEIKFLLHFVKESKQDESGMPNNRFLAERTGGTYSTLKVQPAELEDSGVYFCASRDFSWTSTDTQYFGPGTRLTVL.

The rearrangement uses TRBV9 and TRBJ2-1; TRBD2 aligns across 7 bases. CDR3 length: 15 amino acids. Trimming took 3 bases from V and 0 from J; bases not matched to a gene: 3. CDR1 is SGDLS, CDR2 YYNGEE, per germline. The CDR3 region has the DNA TGTGCCAGCAGCGAGCGGGGCCTCTCCTACAATGAGCAGTTCTTC. Amino acid sequence: CASSERGLSYNEQFF.

This sequence joins TRBV4-1 and TRBJ2-3, with D perhaps TRBD2 (5 bases). The CDR3 contains 14 residues. V was cut by 5 bases and J by 1 base, with 10 bases left in between. CDR1 is MGHRA and CDR2 is YSYEKL in the germline V gene. CDR3 in amino acids: CASSYGRGTDTQYF. CDR3 DNA: TGCGCCAGCAGCTACGGGCGGGGCACAGATACGCAGTATTTT.

The V and J genes are TRBV5-4 and TRBJ2-2; possibly TRBD2 for D (5 bases). There are 12 residues in the CDR3. V lost 10 bases and J 7 bases, leaving 14 bases between the germline ends. Germline V gene sequence: CDR1 SGHNT, CDR2 YYREEE (reference sequence). In DNA, the CDR3 is TGTGCCCTTGTCGGGGATAGCGGGGAGCTGTTTTTT. Protein: CALVGDSGELFF. The full variable domain, rest sourced from reference TRBV5-4 and TRBJ2-2, is ETGVTQSPTHLIKTRGQQVTLRCSSQSGHNTVSWYQQALGQGPQFIFQYYREEENGRGNFPPRFSGLQFPNYSSELNVNALELDDSALYLCALVGDSGELFFGEGSRLTVL.

This chain uses TRBV11-2 with TRBJ2-7, with TRBD1 identical over 8 bases. The CDR3 is made up of 17 amino acids. The junction had 12 bases not matched to a gene; V was cut back by 3 bases and J by 2 bases. CDR1 is SGHAT and CDR2 is FQNNGV in the germline V gene. The CDR3 sequence: CASSFDFHPDRAYEQYF. CDR3 coding DNA: TGTGCCAGCAGCTTTGATTTCCATCCGGACAGGGCCTACGAGCAGTACTTC.

This rearrangement joins TRBV28 to TRBJ2-5; TRBD1 agrees at 10 bases. The CDR3 contains 16 residues. Germline-derived CDR1 and CDR2 are MDHEN and SYDVKM. V shed 7 bases, J shed 2 bases, and the junction held 10 bases outside the gene matches. CDR3 in DNA: TGTGCCAGCACTGGGGGAAGGGACAGGGGTCAAGAGACCCAGTACTTC. Its translation is CASTGGRDRGQETQYF.

The CDR3 loop is CASKQRGTEAFF. Written as DNA, the CDR3 is TGTGCCAGCAAACAAAGGGGCACTGAAGCTTTCTTT. The chain combines TRBV28 with TRBJ1-1, with TRBD1 as a possible D gene (5 bases). Germline CDR1 reads MDHEN; CDR2 reads SYDVKM. Trimming took off 7 bases at V and 4 bases at J, with 10 bases between the two ends. The CDR3 runs to 12 residues.

This chain links TRBV5-4 with TRBJ2-3, with 8 bases that match TRBD1. Trimming cost V 3 bases and J 1 base; bases outside gene matches: 1. Per the germline V gene, CDR1 is SGHNT and CDR2 is YYREEE (reference sequence). CDR3 length equals 14 residues. The CDR3 sequence: CASSSGQGTDTQYF. The CDR3 bases are TGTGCCAGCAGCTCGGGACAGGGCACAGATACGCAGTATTTT. Full variable domain (remainder filled in from reference TRBV5-4 and TRBJ2-3): ETGVTQSPTHLIKTRGQQVTLRCSSQSGHNTVSWYQQALGQGPQFIFQYYREEENGRGNFPPRFSGLQFPNYSSELNVNALELDDSALYLCASSSGQGTDTQYFGPGTRLTVL.

V usage is TRBV5-1 and J usage is TRBJ2-1, with 8 positions matching TRBD1. Unmatched junction bases numbered 10, after V lost 4 bases and J lost 4 bases. The CDR3 covers 16 residues. In germline, CDR1 is SGHRS, CDR2 YFSETQ. This CDR3 is CASSGESGQAYNEQFF. As DNA, the CDR3 is TGCGCCAGCAGCGGGGAATCGGGACAGGCTTACAATGAGCAGTTCTTC.

The rearrangement links TRBV7-9 to TRBJ2-3, with TRBD1 matching over 8 bases. Germline lookup yields CDR1 SEHNR and CDR2 FQNEAQ (reference sequence). After removal of 5 bases from V and 5 bases from J, the junction contained 3 bases not matched to a gene. This CDR3 has 13 amino acids. The CDR3 DNA sequence: TGTGCCAGCAGCCCAGGGGGCGGAGATACGCAGTATTTT. It encodes CASSPGGGDTQYF.